Detailed here is one TCR beta chain. A Seattle source enrolled patients during active infection and followed them longitudinally. Methods used by the authors: Reference gene primer amplification gave nucleated cell count estimates. The table came from immunoSEQ multiplex PCR; TCRdb's copy has only in-frame clones and leaves some out. V, J and clone size derive from that table, while D and trimming were established from the DNA sequence. The sample carries some 200,000 clones, under 85% recorded once. Trimming at V came to 3 bases and at J to 4 bases, leaving 3 bases not matched to a gene. This CDR3 is 14 amino acids long. Germline lookup yields CDR1 SEHNR and CDR2 FQNEAQ (reference sequence). This entry is derived from a study of blood T cell repertoires in COVID-19. Study-level background: COVID-19 samples from acute and convalescent phases originated in the United States, Italy and Spain.

The material sequenced was peripheral blood. This TCR derives from a woman older than 75 with COVID-19, enrolled during active disease. The chain employs TRBV7-9 and TRBJ1-1; 9 bases fit TRBD1. DNA of the CDR3: TGTGCCAGCAGCTTCGGACAGGGGTTCACTGAAGCTTTCTTT. Protein sequence: CASSFGQGFTEAFF.